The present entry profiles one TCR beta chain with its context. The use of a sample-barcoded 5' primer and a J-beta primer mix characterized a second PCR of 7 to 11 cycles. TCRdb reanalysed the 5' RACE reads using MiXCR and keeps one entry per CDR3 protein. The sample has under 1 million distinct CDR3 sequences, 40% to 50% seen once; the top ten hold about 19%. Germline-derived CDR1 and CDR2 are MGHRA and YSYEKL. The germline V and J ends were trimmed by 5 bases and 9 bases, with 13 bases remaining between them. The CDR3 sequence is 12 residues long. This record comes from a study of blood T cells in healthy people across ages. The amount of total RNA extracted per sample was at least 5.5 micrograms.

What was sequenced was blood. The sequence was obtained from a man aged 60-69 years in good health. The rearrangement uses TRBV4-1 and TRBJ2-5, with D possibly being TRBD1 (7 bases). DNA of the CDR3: TGCGCCAGCAGCTACGACAGGGAGGCCCAGTACTTC. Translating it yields CASSYDREAQYF.